The source of this T cell receptor beta chain is a study of a mutant IDH1 vaccine in newly diagnosed glioma. Study-wide context: Across weeks 1, 3, 5, 7, 11, 15, 19 and 23, patients received a vaccination each time, eight in all. Commencement of vaccination occurred 4-6 weeks following radiotherapy alone, or concurrently with temozolomide cycles.

Sequencing was performed with immunoSEQ multiplex PCR; in TCRdb, only in-frame clones are kept and a portion is missing. The sample lists over 55,000 clones, less than 85% occurring once. The CDR3 length is 15 residues. Germline V gene lookup returns CDR1 SGHTA and CDR2 FQGNSA. V was pared by 6 bases and J by 7 bases, with 9 bases of the junction left unmatched. Concerning this clone itself: Its antigen remains unidentified.

The time point was: week 11, during vaccination. Mutant IDH1 20-mer peptide, at 300 ug, made up each vaccine dose, with topical imiquimod. The donors' diagnosis was new WHO grade 3 or 4 astrocytoma that was IDH1-mutant and ATRX-lost. The chain couples TRBV7-2 to TRBJ1-2, with 12 nucleotides matching TRBD1. This sample comprised PBMCs, obtained from a glioma patient whose treatment included an IDH1 peptide vaccine. The receptor was isolated from a man aged 25 to 40 with glioma. The CDR3 sequence: CASSRPGQGALGYTF. For the CDR3, the DNA is TGTGCCAGCAGTAGACCGGGACAGGGGGCTCTTGGCTACACCTTC.